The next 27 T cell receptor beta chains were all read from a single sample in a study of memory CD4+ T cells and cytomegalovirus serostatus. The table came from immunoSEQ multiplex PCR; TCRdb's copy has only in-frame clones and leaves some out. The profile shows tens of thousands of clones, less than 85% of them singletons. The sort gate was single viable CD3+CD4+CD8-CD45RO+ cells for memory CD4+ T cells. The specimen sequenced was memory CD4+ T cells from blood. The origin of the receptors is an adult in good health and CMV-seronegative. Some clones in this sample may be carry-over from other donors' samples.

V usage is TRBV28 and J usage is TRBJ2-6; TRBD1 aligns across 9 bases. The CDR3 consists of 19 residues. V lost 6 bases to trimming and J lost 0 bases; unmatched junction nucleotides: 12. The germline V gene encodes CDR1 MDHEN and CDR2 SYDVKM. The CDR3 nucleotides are TGTGCCAGCAGCGGTAAGACAGGGGGATCCTACTCTGGGGCCAACGTCCTGACTTTC. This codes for CASSGKTGGSYSGANVLTF.

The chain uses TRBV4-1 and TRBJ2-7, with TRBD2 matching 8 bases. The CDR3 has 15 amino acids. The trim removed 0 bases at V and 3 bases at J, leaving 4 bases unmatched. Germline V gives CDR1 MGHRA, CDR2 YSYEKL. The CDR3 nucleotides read TGCGCCAGCAGCCAAGATTCGGGAGGGGTCTACGAGCAGTACTTC. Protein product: CASSQDSGGVYEQYF.

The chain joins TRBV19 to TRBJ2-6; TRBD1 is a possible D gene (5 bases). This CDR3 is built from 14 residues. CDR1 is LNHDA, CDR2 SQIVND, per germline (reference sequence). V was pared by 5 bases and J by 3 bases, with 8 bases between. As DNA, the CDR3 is TGTGCCAGTAGTCTCAGGGTTGGGGCCAACGTCCTGACTTTC. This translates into CASSLRVGANVLTF.

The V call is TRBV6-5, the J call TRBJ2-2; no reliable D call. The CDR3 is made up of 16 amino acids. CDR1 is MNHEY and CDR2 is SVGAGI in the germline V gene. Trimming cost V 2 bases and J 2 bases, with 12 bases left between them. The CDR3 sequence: CASSYTPTHNTGELFF. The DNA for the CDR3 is TGTGCCAGCAGTTACACTCCTACCCATAACACCGGGGAGCTGTTTTTT.

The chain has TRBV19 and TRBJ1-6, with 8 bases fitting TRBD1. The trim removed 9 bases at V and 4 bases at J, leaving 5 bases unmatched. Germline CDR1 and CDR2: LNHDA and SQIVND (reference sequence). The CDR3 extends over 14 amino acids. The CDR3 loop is CASRTGIYNSPLHF. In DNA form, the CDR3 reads TGTGCCAGCAGGACAGGGATTTATAATTCACCCCTCCACTTT.

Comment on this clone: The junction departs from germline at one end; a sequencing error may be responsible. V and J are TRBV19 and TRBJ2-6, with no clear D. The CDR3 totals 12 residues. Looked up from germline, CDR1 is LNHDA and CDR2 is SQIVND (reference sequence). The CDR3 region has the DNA TGTGCCAGTACTTCTGCGGCCAACGTCCTGACTTTC. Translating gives CASTSAANVLTF.

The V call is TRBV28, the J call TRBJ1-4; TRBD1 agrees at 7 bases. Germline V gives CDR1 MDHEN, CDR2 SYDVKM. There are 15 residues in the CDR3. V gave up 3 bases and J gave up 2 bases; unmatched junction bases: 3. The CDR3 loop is CASSLAGGTNEKLFF. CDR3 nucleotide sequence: TGTGCCAGCAGTTTGGCAGGGGGGACTAATGAAAAACTGTTTTTT.

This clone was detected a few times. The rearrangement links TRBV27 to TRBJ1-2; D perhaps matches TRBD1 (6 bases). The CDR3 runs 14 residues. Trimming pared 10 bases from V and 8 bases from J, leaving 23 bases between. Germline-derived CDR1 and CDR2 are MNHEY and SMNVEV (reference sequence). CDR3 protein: CATNGRGGSRGYTF. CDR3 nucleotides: TGTGCCACCAACGGAAGAGGGGGGTCGCGAGGCTACACCTTC.

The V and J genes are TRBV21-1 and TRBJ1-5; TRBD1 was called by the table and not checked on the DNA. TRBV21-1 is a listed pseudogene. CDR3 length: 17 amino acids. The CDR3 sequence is CASSKRNRGAGNQPQHF. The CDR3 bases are TGTGCCAGCAGCAAAAGGAACAGGGGCGCGGGCAATCAGCCCCAGCATTTT.

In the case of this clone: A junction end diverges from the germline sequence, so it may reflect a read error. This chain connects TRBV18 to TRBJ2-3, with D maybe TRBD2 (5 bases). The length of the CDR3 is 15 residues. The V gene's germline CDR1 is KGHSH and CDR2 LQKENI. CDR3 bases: TGTGCCAGCCCACCAGAGGGTATTTTGACCGGTACGCAGTATTTT. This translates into CASPPEGILTGTQYF.

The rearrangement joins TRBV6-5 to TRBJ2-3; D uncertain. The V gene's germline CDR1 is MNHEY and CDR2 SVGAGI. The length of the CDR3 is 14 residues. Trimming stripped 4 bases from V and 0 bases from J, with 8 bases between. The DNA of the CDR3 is TGTGCCAGCAGTTCCTCAGTAAGCACAGATACGCAGTATTTT. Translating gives CASSSSVSTDTQYF.

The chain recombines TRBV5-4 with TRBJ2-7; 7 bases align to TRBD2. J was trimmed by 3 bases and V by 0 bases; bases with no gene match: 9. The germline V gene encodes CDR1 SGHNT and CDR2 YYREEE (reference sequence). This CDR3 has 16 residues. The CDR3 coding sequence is TGTGCCAGCAGCTTGGGGGTCGGGAGGACCCTCTACGAGCAGTACTTC. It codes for CASSLGVGRTLYEQYF.

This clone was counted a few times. In nucleotides, the CDR3 is TGTGCCTGGAGTCTAGGGACGGGGAACACTGAAGCTTTCTTT. This encodes CAWSLGTGNTEAFF. V is TRBV30 and J is TRBJ1-1; D is possibly TRBD1 (5 bases). CDR1 GTSNPN and CDR2 SVGIG come from the germline V gene (reference sequence). This CDR3 has 14 amino acids. Trimming stripped 2 bases from V and 1 base from J, with 11 bases between.

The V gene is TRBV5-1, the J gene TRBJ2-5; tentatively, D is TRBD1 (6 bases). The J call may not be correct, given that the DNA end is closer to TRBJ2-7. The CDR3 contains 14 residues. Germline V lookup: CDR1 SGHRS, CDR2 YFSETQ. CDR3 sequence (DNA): TGCGCCAGCTCTAACGCAGGGGAGTCCTACGAGCAGTACTTC. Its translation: CASSNAGESYEQYF.

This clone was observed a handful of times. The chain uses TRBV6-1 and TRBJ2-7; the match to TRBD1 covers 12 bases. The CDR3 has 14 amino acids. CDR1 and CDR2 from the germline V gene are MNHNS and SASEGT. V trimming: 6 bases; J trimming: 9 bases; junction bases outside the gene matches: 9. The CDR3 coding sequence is TGTGCCAGCAGAACCGGGACAGGGGGCTATAGGCAGTACTTC. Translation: CASRTGTGGYRQYF.

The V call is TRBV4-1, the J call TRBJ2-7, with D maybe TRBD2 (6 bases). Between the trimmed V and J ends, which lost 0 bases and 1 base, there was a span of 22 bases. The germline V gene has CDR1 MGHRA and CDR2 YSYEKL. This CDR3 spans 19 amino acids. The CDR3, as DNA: TGCGCCAGCAGCCAAGACGTACCGGGGGTGGGGCCCAGGTCCTACGAGCAGTACTTC. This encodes CASSQDVPGVGPRSYEQYF.

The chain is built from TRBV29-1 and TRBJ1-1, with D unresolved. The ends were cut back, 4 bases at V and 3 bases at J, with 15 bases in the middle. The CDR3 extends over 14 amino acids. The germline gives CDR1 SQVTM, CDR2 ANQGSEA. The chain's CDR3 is CSVAPLETYTEAFF. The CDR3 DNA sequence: TGCAGCGTTGCCCCCCTTGAAACGTACACTGAAGCTTTCTTT.

The DNA of the CDR3 is TGTGCCAGCAGTTTAGCTAGGGGAGGACGGGATACGCAGTATTTT. This gives the protein CASSLARGGRDTQYF. The genes are TRBV28 and TRBJ2-3, with D perhaps matching TRBD2 (6 bases). The CDR3 extends over 15 amino acids. The germline V and J ends were trimmed by 2 bases and 6 bases, with 15 bases remaining between them. The V gene's germline CDR1 is MDHEN and CDR2 SYDVKM. The entire variable domain, with the rest obtained from reference TRBV28 and TRBJ2-3, is as follows: DVKVTQSSRYLVKRTGEKVFLECVQDMDHENMFWYRQDPGLGLRLIYFSYDVKMKEKGDIPEGYSVSREKKERFSLILESASTNQTSMYLCASSLARGGRDTQYFGPGTRLTVL.

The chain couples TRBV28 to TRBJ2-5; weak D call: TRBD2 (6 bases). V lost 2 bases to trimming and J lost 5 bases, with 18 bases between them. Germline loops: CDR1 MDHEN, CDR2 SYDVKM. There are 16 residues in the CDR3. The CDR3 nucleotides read TGTGCCAGCAGTTTAAGGACCCCGGGGGTCGGGGAGACCCAGTACTTC. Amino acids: CASSLRTPGVGETQYF. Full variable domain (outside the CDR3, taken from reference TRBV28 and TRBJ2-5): DVKVTQSSRYLVKRTGEKVFLECVQDMDHENMFWYRQDPGLGLRLIYFSYDVKMKEKGDIPEGYSVSREKKERFSLILESASTNQTSMYLCASSLRTPGVGETQYFGPGTRLLVL.

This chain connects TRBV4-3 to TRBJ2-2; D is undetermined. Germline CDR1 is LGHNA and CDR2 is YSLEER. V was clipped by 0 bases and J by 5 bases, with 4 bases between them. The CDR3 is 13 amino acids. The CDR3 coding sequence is TGCGCCAGCAGCCAAGAGCGAACCGGGGAGCTGTTTTTT. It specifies CASSQERTGELFF.

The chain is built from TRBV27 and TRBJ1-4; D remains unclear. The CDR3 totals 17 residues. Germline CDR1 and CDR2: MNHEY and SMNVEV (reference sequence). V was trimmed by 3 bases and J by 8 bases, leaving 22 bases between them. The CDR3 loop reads CASSFVAEPIPTEKLFF. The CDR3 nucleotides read TGTGCCAGCAGTTTTGTGGCGGAACCCATCCCCACAGAAAAACTGTTTTTT.

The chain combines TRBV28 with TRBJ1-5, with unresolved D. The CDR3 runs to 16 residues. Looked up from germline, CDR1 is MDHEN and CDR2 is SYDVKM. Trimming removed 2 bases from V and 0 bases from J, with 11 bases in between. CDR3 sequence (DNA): TGTGCCAGCAGTTTAGGAACTTTTCTTAGCAATCAGCCCCAGCATTTT. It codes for CASSLGTFLSNQPQHF.

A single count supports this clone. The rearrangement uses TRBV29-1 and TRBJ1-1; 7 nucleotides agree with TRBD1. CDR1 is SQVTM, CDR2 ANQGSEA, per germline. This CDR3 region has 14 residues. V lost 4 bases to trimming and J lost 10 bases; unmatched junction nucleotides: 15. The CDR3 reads CSVGEGAARRGAFF. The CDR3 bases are TGCAGCGTTGGAGAGGGGGCTGCTCGTCGGGGAGCTTTCTTT.

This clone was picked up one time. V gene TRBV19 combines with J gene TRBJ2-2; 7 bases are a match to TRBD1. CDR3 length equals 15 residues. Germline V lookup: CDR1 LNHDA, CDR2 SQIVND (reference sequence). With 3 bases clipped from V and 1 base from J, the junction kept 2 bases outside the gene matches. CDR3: CASSMGQKNTGELFF. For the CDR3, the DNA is TGTGCCAGTAGTATGGGACAGAAGAACACCGGGGAGCTGTTTTTT. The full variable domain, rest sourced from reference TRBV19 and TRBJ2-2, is DGGITQSPKYLFRKEGQNVTLSCEQNLNHDAMYWYRQDPGQGLRLIYYSQIVNDFQKGDIAEGYSVSREKKESFPLTVTSAQKNPTAFYLCASSMGQKNTGELFFGEGSRLTVL.

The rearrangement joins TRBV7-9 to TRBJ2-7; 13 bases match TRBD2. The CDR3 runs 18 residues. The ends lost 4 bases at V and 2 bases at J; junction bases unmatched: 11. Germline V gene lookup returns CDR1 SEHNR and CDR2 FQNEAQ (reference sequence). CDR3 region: CASSSPTSGGASTYEQYF. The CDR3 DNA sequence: TGTGCCAGCAGCTCGCCCACTAGCGGGGGGGCGTCGACCTACGAGCAGTACTTC.

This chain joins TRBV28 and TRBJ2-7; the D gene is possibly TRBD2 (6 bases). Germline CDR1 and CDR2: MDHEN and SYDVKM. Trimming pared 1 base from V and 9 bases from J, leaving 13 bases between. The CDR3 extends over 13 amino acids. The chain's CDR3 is CASSLFGTESQYF. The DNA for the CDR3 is TGTGCCAGCAGTTTATTCGGGACTGAATCGCAGTACTTC. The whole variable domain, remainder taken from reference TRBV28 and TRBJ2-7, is DVKVTQSSRYLVKRTGEKVFLECVQDMDHENMFWYRQDPGLGLRLIYFSYDVKMKEKGDIPEGYSVSREKKERFSLILESASTNQTSMYLCASSLFGTESQYFGPGTRLTVT.

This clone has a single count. This CDR3 reads CASSEFGTGWEGTEAFF. Written as DNA, the CDR3 is TGTGCCAGCAGTGAGTTCGGGACAGGGTGGGAGGGCACTGAAGCTTTCTTT. The rearrangement links TRBV2 to TRBJ1-1; TRBD1 matches 9 bases. Unmatched junction bases numbered 12, after V lost 3 bases and J lost 4 bases. Germline CDR1 is SNHLY and CDR2 is FYNNEI. The CDR3 is 17 amino acids.